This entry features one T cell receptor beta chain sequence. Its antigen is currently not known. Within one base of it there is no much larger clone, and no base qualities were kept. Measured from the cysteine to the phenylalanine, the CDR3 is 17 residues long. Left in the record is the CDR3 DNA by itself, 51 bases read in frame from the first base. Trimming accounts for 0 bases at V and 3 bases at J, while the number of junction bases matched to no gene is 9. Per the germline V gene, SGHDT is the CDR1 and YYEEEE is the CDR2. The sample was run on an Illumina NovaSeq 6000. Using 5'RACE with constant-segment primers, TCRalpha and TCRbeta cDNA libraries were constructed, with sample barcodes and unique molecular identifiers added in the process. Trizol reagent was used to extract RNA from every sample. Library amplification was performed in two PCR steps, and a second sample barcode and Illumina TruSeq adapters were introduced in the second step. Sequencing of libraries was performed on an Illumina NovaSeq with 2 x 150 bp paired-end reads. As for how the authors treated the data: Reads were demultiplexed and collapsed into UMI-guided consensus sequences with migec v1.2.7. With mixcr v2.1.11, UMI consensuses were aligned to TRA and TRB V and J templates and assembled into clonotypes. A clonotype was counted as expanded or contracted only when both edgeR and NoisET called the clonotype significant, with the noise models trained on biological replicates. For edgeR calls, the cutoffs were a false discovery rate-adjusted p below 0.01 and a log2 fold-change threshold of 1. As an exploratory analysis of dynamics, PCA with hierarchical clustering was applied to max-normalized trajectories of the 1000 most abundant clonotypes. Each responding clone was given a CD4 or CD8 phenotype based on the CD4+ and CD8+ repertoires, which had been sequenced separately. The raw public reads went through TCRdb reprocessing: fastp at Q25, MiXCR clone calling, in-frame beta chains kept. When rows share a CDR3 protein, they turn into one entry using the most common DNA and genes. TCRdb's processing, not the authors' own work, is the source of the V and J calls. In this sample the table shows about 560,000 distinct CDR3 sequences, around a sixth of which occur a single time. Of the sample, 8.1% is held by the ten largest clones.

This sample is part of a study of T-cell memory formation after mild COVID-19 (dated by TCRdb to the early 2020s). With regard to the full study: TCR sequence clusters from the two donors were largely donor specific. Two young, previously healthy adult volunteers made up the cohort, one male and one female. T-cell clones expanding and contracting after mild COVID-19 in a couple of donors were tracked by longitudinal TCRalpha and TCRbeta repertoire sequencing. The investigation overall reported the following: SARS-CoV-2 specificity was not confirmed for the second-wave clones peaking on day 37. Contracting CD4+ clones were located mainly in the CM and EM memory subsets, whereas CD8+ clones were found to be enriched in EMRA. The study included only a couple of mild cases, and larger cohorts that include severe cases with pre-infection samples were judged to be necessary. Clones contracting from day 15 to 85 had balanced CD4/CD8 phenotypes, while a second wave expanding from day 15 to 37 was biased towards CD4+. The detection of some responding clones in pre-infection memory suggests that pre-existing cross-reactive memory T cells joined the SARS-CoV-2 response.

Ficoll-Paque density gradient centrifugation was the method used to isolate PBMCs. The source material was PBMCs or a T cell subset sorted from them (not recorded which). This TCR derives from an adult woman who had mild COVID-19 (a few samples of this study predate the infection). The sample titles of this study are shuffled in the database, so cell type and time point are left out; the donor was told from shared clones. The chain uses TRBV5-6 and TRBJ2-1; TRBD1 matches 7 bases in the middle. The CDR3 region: CASSLVQGTNYYNEQFF. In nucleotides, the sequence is TGTGCCAGCAGCTTGGTACAGGGGACGAATTACTACAATGAGCAGTTCTTC.